This T cell receptor beta chain was captured in a study of T cell changes during pregnancy in multiple sclerosis. The CDR3 totals 18 residues. Germline CDR1 and CDR2: SGHRS and YFSETQ. V lost 2 bases to trimming and J lost 0 bases; unmatched junction nucleotides: 6. Assay: immunoSEQ multiplex PCR; the TCRdb copy retains only in-frame clones and omits some. The table lists 35,000 to 50,000 clones, 70% to 90% of them singletons, with approximately 0.92% in the top ten. The sequence came from a female donor with multiple sclerosis, enrolled in a pregnancy study. Sequencing was performed on CD4+ T cells from peripheral blood mononuclear cells, taken after pregnancy. The chain combines TRBV5-1 with TRBJ1-4, with 11 bases aligning to TRBD1. Written as DNA, the CDR3 is TGCGCCAGCAGCTTTAATGGACAGGGGGCCTCAACTAATGAAAAACTGTTTTTT. Its translation is CASSFNGQGASTNEKLFF.